This T cell receptor beta chain was sequenced for a study of early T cells in non-severe SARS-CoV-2 infection. This clonotype has ten or more counts. The CDR3 spans 16 residues. With 4 bases clipped from V and 6 bases from J, the junction kept 13 bases outside the gene matches. Germline-derived CDR1 and CDR2 are MNHEY and SVGAGI. TCRdb reanalysed the 5' RACE reads using MiXCR and keeps one entry per CDR3 protein. Of fewer than 80,000 distinct CDR3 sequences listed, more than 3.5% are singletons. This clonotype originated in an adult who was a healthcare worker with PCR-confirmed SARS-CoV-2 infection or an uninfected control (not recorded which). The donor label of this sample is uncertain. The gene calls are TRBV6-5 and TRBJ2-7, with TRBD1 identical over 9 bases. The specimen comprised whole blood, sampled at baseline. The CDR3, as DNA: TGTGCCAGCAGTTTCAATCCCCCGGGACAGGGTTCCGAGCAGTACTTC. The encoded protein is CASSFNPPGQGSEQYF.